These 28 T cell receptor beta chains share one sample of origin, sequenced in a study of T-cell memory formation after mild COVID-19. TCRdb called the 5' RACE reads again in MiXCR, with one record for every CDR3 protein. Among 100,000 to 150,000 distinct CDR3 sequences listed, approximately 15% were seen once. Input material: PBMCs or a T cell subset sorted from them (not recorded which). The receptors were gathered from an adult woman who had mild COVID-19 (a few samples of this study predate the infection). Cell type and time point are not known.

This clonotype was detected a few times. The chain combines TRBV12-3 or TRBV12-4 with TRBJ2-3; 8 bases align to TRBD1. The junction had 7 bases not matched to a gene; V was cut back by 2 bases and J by 3 bases. There are 16 residues in the CDR3. Here the CDR3 DNA reads TGTGCCAGCAGTTTATACAGGACAGGGACGACAGATACGCAGTATTTT. It specifies CASSLYRTGTTDTQYF.

The CDR3 here is CASSQFTSGRPPYEQYF. The CDR3 DNA is TGCGCCAGCAGCCAGTTCACTAGCGGGAGGCCCCCCTACGAGCAGTACTTC. This chain uses TRBV4-3 with TRBJ2-7, with 12 positions matching TRBD2. The CDR3 totals 17 residues. Germline V gene lookup returns CDR1 LGHNA and CDR2 YSLEER. Trimming took 3 bases from V and 2 from J; bases not matched to a gene: 8.

In its sample, this clonotype was seen a few times. The V gene is TRBV5-1, the J gene TRBJ2-1; the D gene is possibly TRBD2 (6 bases). The CDR3 covers 15 residues. V was clipped by 0 bases and J by 7 bases, with 14 bases between them. Germline V gene lookup returns CDR1 SGHRS and CDR2 YFSETQ. The DNA for the CDR3 is TGCGCCAGCAGCTTGGGTCAGGGAGGAAGGAATGAGCAGTTCTTC. This codes for CASSLGQGGRNEQFF.

This clonotype was seen more than once but under ten times. This chain connects TRBV6-5 to TRBJ1-2; weak D call: TRBD1 (6 bases). Germline loops: CDR1 MNHEY, CDR2 SVGAGI. This CDR3 is 14 amino acids long. Trimming took off 2 bases at V and 8 bases at J, with 15 bases between the two ends. The CDR3 nucleotides are TGTGCCAGCAGTTACGGCCCGGGGGCGGAAGGCTACACCTTC. Amino acids: CASSYGPGAEGYTF.

The sample holds a few counts of this clonotype. The chain carries TRBV29-1 and TRBJ1-2; D is perhaps TRBD1 (5 bases). Trimming removed 7 bases at V and 8 bases at J, with 17 bases between. The CDR3 contains 12 residues. Germline V gene sequence: CDR1 SQVTM, CDR2 ANQGSEA. The chain's CDR3 is CSGDLRGRGYTF. For the CDR3, the DNA is TGCAGCGGCGATCTGAGGGGTCGCGGCTACACCTTC. Using reference TRBV29-1 and TRBJ1-2 for the parts outside the CDR3, the full variable domain is SAVISQKPSRDICQRGTSLTIQCQVDSQVTMMFWYRQQPGQSLTLIATANQGSEATYESGFVIDKFPISRPNLTFSTLTVSNMSPEDSSIYLCSGDLRGRGYTFGSGTRLTVV.

The V and J genes are TRBV20-1 and TRBJ2-7, with 7 bases that match TRBD1. Germline CDR1 DFQATT, CDR2 SNEGSKA (reference sequence). V was clipped by 5 bases and J by 4 bases; unmatched bases: 14. The CDR3 contains 15 residues. CDR3 DNA: TGCAGTGCTCAGGTTGCCGGGACAGCGAGATACGAGCAGTACTTC. Its protein is CSAQVAGTARYEQYF.

This chain links TRBV5-1 with TRBJ2-7; 8 bases line up with TRBD1. V was clipped by 4 bases and J by 0 bases; unmatched bases: 6. CDR3 size: 15 residues. Per germline, CDR1 SGHRS and CDR2 YFSETQ. CDR3 region: CASSQDRESSYEQYF. In DNA form, the CDR3 reads TGCGCCAGCAGCCAGGACAGGGAGAGCTCCTACGAGCAGTACTTC.

CDR3 sequence: CASSWTADNEQFF. The CDR3 coding sequence is TGTGCCAGCAGTTGGACGGCCGACAATGAGCAGTTCTTC. This chain connects TRBV27 to TRBJ2-1; no clear D. Germline V gene data show CDR1 as MNHEY and CDR2 as SMNVEV (reference sequence). CDR3 length: 13 residues. The V end lost 4 bases, the J end lost 5 bases, and 9 bases lay between the germline ends.

This chain connects TRBV11-3 to TRBJ2-5; 8 bases fit TRBD2. Trimming took 2 bases from V and 5 from J; bases not matched to a gene: 7. CDR1 is SGHNT, CDR2 YENEEA, per germline. The CDR3 totals 15 residues. CDR3 protein: CASSLPGGVGETQYF. CDR3 sequence (DNA): TGTGCCAGCAGCTTACCGGGAGGGGTCGGGGAGACCCAGTACTTC.

The chain couples TRBV10-3 to TRBJ2-5; D remains ambiguous. V was shortened by 6 bases and J by 3 bases, with 11 bases between the two germline ends. CDR1 ENHRY and CDR2 SYGVKD come from the germline V gene. The CDR3 sequence is 13 residues long. The CDR3 is CAISQDQKETQYF. CDR3 DNA: TGTGCCATCAGCCAAGATCAGAAAGAGACCCAGTACTTC.

This clonotype was observed a few times. The chain links TRBV7-3 to TRBJ1-1, with D possibly matching TRBD1 (6 bases). The CDR3 runs to 13 residues. Germline-derived CDR1 and CDR2 are SGHTA and FQGTGA. V was pared by 4 bases and J by 3 bases, with 9 bases between. DNA for the CDR3: TGTGCCAGCAGCTCGAGGGGGGACACTGAAGCTTTCTTT. Encoded protein: CASSSRGDTEAFF.

There are a few counts of this clonotype. J is TRBJ2-7 and V is TRBV7-9; 11 nucleotides agree with TRBD2. Germline V gene lookup returns CDR1 SEHNR and CDR2 FQNEAQ (reference sequence). This CDR3 region has 14 residues. The V gene end was trimmed by 4 bases and the J gene end by 2 bases; junction bases not matched to a gene: 1. The CDR3 DNA sequence: TGTGCCAGCAGCTATAGCGGGAGGGCCTACGAGCAGTACTTC. Its translation is CASSYSGRAYEQYF.

At least ten counts were recorded for this clonotype. V is TRBV3-1 and J is TRBJ2-7; TRBD2 aligns across 13 bases. Germline loops: CDR1 LGHDT, CDR2 YNNKEL (reference sequence). V was clipped by 1 base and J by 7 bases; unmatched bases: 4. This CDR3 contains 15 residues. Written as DNA, the CDR3 is TGTGCCAGCAGCCAAGGGACTAGCGGGGGATGGGAGCAGTACTTC. Translating it yields CASSQGTSGGWEQYF.

This clonotype was counted only a few times. The chain employs TRBV19 and TRBJ2-1; D may be TRBD1 (6 bases). Trimming stripped 5 bases from V and 0 bases from J, with 14 bases between. The CDR3 spans 16 residues. CDR1 is LNHDA, CDR2 SQIVND, per germline (reference sequence). CDR3 sequence (DNA): TGTGCCAGTAGTGCAGACACAGGGAGCTCCTACAATGAGCAGTTCTTC. Translating gives CASSADTGSSYNEQFF. The full variable domain, its missing parts supplied by reference TRBV19 and TRBJ2-1, is DGGITQSPKYLFRKEGQNVTLSCEQNLNHDAMYWYRQDPGQGLRLIYYSQIVNDFQKGDIAEGYSVSREKKESFPLTVTSAQKNPTAFYLCASSADTGSSYNEQFFGPGTRLTVL.

This clonotype was counted between two and nine times. One end of the junction fails to match germline, which may point to a read error. This chain joins TRBV7-7 and TRBJ2-7; D possibly corresponds to TRBD2 (6 bases). Germline V gives CDR1 SSHAT, CDR2 FNYEAQ (reference sequence). The CDR3 has 16 residues. CDR3 residues: CASSLELQTSVGEQYF. Here the CDR3 DNA reads TGTGCTAGCAGCTTAGAACTGCAGACTAGTGTGGGGGAGCAGTACTTC.

CDR3 loop: CASSNTGRPYEQYF. The CDR3 DNA reads TGTGCCAGCAGTAACACAGGTCGCCCCTACGAGCAGTACTTC. The chain employs TRBV6-2 or TRBV6-3 and TRBJ2-7, with a weak D call TRBD1 (5 bases). Germline CDR1 reads MNHEY; CDR2 reads SVGEGT. The CDR3 runs to 14 residues. Trimming took off 5 bases at V and 2 bases at J, with 13 bases between the two ends.

The chain has TRBV7-9 and TRBJ2-7, with 10 bases matching TRBD2. Trimming cost V 3 bases and J 2 bases; bases outside gene matches: 4. This CDR3 has 15 amino acids. The V gene's germline CDR1 is SEHNR and CDR2 FQNEAQ (reference sequence). The DNA of the CDR3 is TGTGCCAGCAGCTTGGACGGACTAGCGGCCTACGAGCAGTACTTC. Protein: CASSLDGLAAYEQYF.

The V call is TRBV20-1, the J call TRBJ2-7; 7 bases fit TRBD1. The CDR3 has 12 amino acids. V trimming: 6 bases; J trimming: 6 bases; junction bases outside the gene matches: 8. The germline gives CDR1 DFQATT, CDR2 SNEGSKA (reference sequence). The CDR3 region has the DNA TGCAGTGCGGTTCGGGACAGCCCCGAGCAGTACTTC. Its protein is CSAVRDSPEQYF.

This clonotype has more than one count but fewer than ten. The CDR3 coding sequence is TGCGCCAGCAGCCCGGGACTAGCGGGCCCCGCGACGGGCGAGCAGTACTTC. This encodes CASSPGLAGPATGEQYF. The V gene is TRBV5-1, the J gene TRBJ2-7, with 12 bases lining up with TRBD2. V was clipped by 4 bases and J by 6 bases; unmatched bases: 14. CDR1 is SGHRS, CDR2 YFSETQ, per germline. The length of the CDR3 is 17 residues.

This clonotype occurred a few times. The rearrangement uses TRBV7-9 and TRBJ1-1; no reliable D call. Per germline, CDR1 SEHNR and CDR2 FQNEAQ (reference sequence). This CDR3 is 14 amino acids long. V lost 2 bases, J lost 5 bases, and 12 bases lay in between. The CDR3 sequence is CASSLLVGATEAFF. The CDR3 region has the DNA TGTGCCAGCAGCTTACTGGTCGGCGCTACTGAAGCTTTCTTT. The whole variable domain, remainder taken from reference TRBV7-9 and TRBJ1-1, is DTGVSQNPRHKITKRGQNVTFRCDPISEHNRLYWYRQTLGQGPEFLTYFQNEAQLEKSRLLSDRFSAERPKGSFSTLEIQRTEQGDSAMYLCASSLLVGATEAFFGQGTRLTVV.

The chain combines TRBV30 with TRBJ2-5; D is ambiguous. Germline V gene lookup returns CDR1 GTSNPN and CDR2 SVGIG (reference sequence). CDR3 length equals 11 residues. Trimming pared 2 bases from V and 9 bases from J, leaving 10 bases between. The CDR3 reads CAWSFSVAQYF. The CDR3 nucleotides are TGTGCCTGGAGTTTTTCGGTAGCCCAGTACTTC. Based on the CDR3 plus reference TRBV30 and TRBJ2-5, the full variable domain is SQTIHQWPATLVQPVGSPLSLECTVEGTSNPNLYWYRQAAGRGLQLLFYSVGIGQISSEVPQNLSASRPQDRQFILSSKKLLLSDSGFYLCAWSFSVAQYFGPGTRLLVL.

As to this clonotype: This may stem from a read error, because a much larger clone lies one nucleotide away. V gene TRBV7-9 combines with J gene TRBJ2-1; D gene uncertain. The CDR3 has 15 amino acids. Trimming took 0 bases from V and 4 from J, leaving 10 bases between them. From germline, CDR1 is SEHNR and CDR2 FQNEAQ (reference sequence). For the CDR3, the DNA is TGTGCCAGCAGCTTAGCTAGCCGGGCATACAATGAGCAGTTCTTC. It specifies CASSLASRAYNEQFF.

This chain connects TRBV11-2 to TRBJ1-1; tentative D call: TRBD1 (5 bases). The V end lost 5 bases, the J end lost 4 bases, and 11 bases lay between the germline ends. CDR1 and CDR2 from the germline V gene are SGHAT and FQNNGV. The CDR3 consists of 13 residues. CDR3 region: CASSAGSVTEAFF. DNA of the CDR3: TGTGCCAGCAGCGCAGGGTCGGTCACTGAAGCTTTCTTT. The full variable domain, with the rest looked up from reference TRBV11-2 and TRBJ1-1, is EAGVAQSPRYKIIEKRQSVAFWCNPISGHATLYWYQQILGQGPKLLIQFQNNGVVDDSQLPKDRFSAERLKGVDSTLKIQPAKLEDSAVYLCASSAGSVTEAFFGQGTRLTVV.

This clonotype has more than one count but fewer than ten. J is TRBJ2-3 and V is TRBV9; 10 bases align to TRBD2. The germline gives CDR1 SGDLS, CDR2 YYNGEE. J was trimmed by 2 bases and V by 3 bases; bases with no gene match: 6. CDR3 size: 16 residues. In nucleotides, the CDR3 is TGTGCCAGCAGCGGGGGGACTAGCGTGGACACAGATACGCAGTATTTT. It specifies CASSGGTSVDTDTQYF.

In the case of this clonotype: An end of the junction differs from the germline gene, which may be a read error. The rearrangement links TRBV10-3 to TRBJ1-2; D remains unclear. Germline values: CDR1 ENHRY, CDR2 SYGVKD. The CDR3 covers 11 residues. CDR3 residues: CDISEFYGYTF. In DNA, the CDR3 is TGTGACATCAGTGAATTTTATGGCTACACCTTC.

This clonotype was seen many times. The CDR3 region is CATSRVRYSGANVLTF. The CDR3 nucleotides are TGTGCCACCAGCAGAGTACGGTACTCTGGGGCCAACGTCCTGACTTTC. The chain couples TRBV15 to TRBJ2-6; the D is unclear. The CDR3 has 16 amino acids. V dropped 1 base and J dropped 0 bases, with 7 bases sitting between them. The V gene's germline CDR1 is LNHNV and CDR2 YYDKDF (reference sequence).

This clonotype showed up just a few times. This sequence joins TRBV2 and TRBJ2-5; a weak D match, TRBD1 (5 bases). The V gene lost 6 bases and the J gene lost 2 bases, with 10 bases spanning the gap. The CDR3 contains 13 residues. Germline lookup yields CDR1 SNHLY and CDR2 FYNNEI. The CDR3 DNA is TGTGCCAGCAGGTTGACAGTACAAGAGACCCAGTACTTC. This gives the protein CASRLTVQETQYF.

This clonotype has at least ten counts. The chain employs TRBV12-3 or TRBV12-4 and TRBJ2-5; 8 bases map to TRBD1. The CDR3 consists of 13 residues. The ends lost 6 bases at V and 9 bases at J; junction bases unmatched: 9. CDR3 sequence reads: CASSRDRGEAQYF. CDR3 nucleotides: TGTGCCAGCAGCCGAGACAGGGGTGAAGCCCAGTACTTC.